The TCR beta chain described here comes from a study of OX40 agonist ivuxolimab in advanced cancers. Overall study context: Around 40% of patients had received prior checkpoint inhibitor therapy. General study points: At doses 0.1 to 3.0 mg/kg, CD4+ and CD8+ clones expanded.

Germline trimming cut 4 bases from V and 6 bases from J; bases unmatched to any gene: 9. The CDR3 runs to 15 residues. Germline CDR1 KGHSH, CDR2 LQKENI. Data came from immunoSEQ multiplex PCR; TCRdb stores just in-frame clones and leaves some out. The sample holds more than 85,000 clones, about nine tenths seen once. On this clone: Its antigen is not known.

This receptor was identified in an adult with an advanced solid tumor such as melanoma, head and neck, liver or kidney cancer. V usage is TRBV18 and J usage is TRBJ2-7, with 10 bases fitting TRBD2. The material sequenced was CD4+ or CD8+ T cells sorted from blood, taken in a trial of the OX40 agonist ivuxolimab. The CDR3 region is CASSQGLAGVSEQYF. The CDR3 DNA is TGTGCCAGCTCACAAGGGCTAGCGGGAGTAAGCGAGCAGTACTTC.